A single sample is the source of the 17 T cell receptor beta chains below, sequenced in a study of identifying expanded T cells in peripheral blood. Produced via immunoSEQ multiplex PCR; TCRdb's table is partial and in-frame only. The sample lists some 76,000 clones, 90% seen once, with 3% to 3.5% in the top ten. Sequences were obtained from blood. The receptors were sampled from a person aged 18-70 years in good health.

The V gene is TRBV12-5, the J gene TRBJ2-2; TRBD1 matches 8 bases. CDR1 is LGHNT and CDR2 is FRNRAP in the germline V gene. The CDR3 spans 17 residues. Germline trimming cut 3 bases from V and 6 bases from J; bases unmatched to any gene: 12. CDR3 amino acids: CASGLRPGGATAGELFF. As DNA, the CDR3 is TGTGCTAGTGGTTTACGCCCAGGGGGCGCGACGGCCGGGGAGCTGTTTTTT. Supplemented by reference TRBV12-5 and TRBJ2-2, the full variable domain reads DARVTQTPRHKVTEMGQEVTMRCQPILGHNTVFWYRQTMMQGLELLAYFRNRAPLDDSGMPKDRFSAEMPDATLATLKIQPSEPRDSAVYFCASGLRPGGATAGELFFGEGSRLTVL.

The chain is built from TRBV5-4 and TRBJ2-3; D is unclear. V lost 4 bases and J 0 bases, leaving 9 bases between the germline ends. This CDR3 has 14 residues. The V gene's germline CDR1 is SGHNT and CDR2 YYREEE (reference sequence). This CDR3 reads CASSRTASTDTQYF. CDR3 bases: TGTGCCAGCAGCCGAACAGCTAGCACAGATACGCAGTATTTT. Looking up the rest from reference TRBV5-4 and TRBJ2-3 gives the full variable domain: ETGVTQSPTHLIKTRGQQVTLRCSSQSGHNTVSWYQQALGQGPQFIFQYYREEENGRGNFPPRFSGLQFPNYSSELNVNALELDDSALYLCASSRTASTDTQYFGPGTRLTVL.

V usage is TRBV19 and J usage is TRBJ2-2; 8 nucleotides agree with TRBD2. Per the germline V gene, CDR1 is LNHDA and CDR2 is SQIVND (reference sequence). The CDR3 covers 16 residues. With 6 bases clipped from V and 7 bases from J, the junction kept 13 bases outside the gene matches. In nucleotides, the CDR3 is TGTGCCAGTAGAGCCAAGCTAGCGGGTTCGGTCGGGGAGCTGTTTTTT. Residues: CASRAKLAGSVGELFF.

This chain connects TRBV2 to TRBJ2-1, with TRBD2 matching 10 bases. The CDR3 runs 13 residues. Trimming removed 8 bases from V and 9 bases from J; junction bases left unmatched: 7. Germline V gene data show CDR1 as SNHLY and CDR2 as FYNNEI. This CDR3 is CASQRGGRSEQFF. The CDR3 nucleotides read TGTGCCAGCCAGCGGGGGGGCAGGAGTGAGCAGTTCTTC.

The chain recombines TRBV19 with TRBJ1-4; D unresolved. V gave up 10 bases and J gave up 8 bases, with 11 bases separating them. The CDR3 spans 11 residues. Germline CDR1 and CDR2: LNHDA and SQIVND (reference sequence). In nucleotides, the CDR3 is TGTGCCACCGGATCGGGAGAAAAACTGTTTTTT. Translating gives CATGSGEKLFF.

The chain employs TRBV10-3 and TRBJ2-5, with TRBD1 identical over 10 bases. This CDR3 is built from 14 residues. Germline CDR1 reads ENHRY; CDR2 reads SYGVKD. Germline trimming cut 4 bases from V and 1 base from J; bases unmatched to any gene: 0. The CDR3 protein is CAISGDRGQETQYF. In DNA form, the CDR3 reads TGTGCCATCAGTGGGGACAGGGGCCAAGAGACCCAGTACTTC.

A remark on this clone: The sample contains more than one DNA sequence encoding this CDR3. V usage is TRBV19 and J usage is TRBJ1-5; no firm D call. V lost 1 base and J 2 bases, leaving 3 bases between the germline ends. Germline CDR1 reads LNHDA; CDR2 reads SQIVND (reference sequence). The length of the CDR3 is 13 residues. CDR3 protein: CASSIGGNQPQHF. In DNA form, the CDR3 reads TGTGCCAGTAGTATAGGAGGCAATCAGCCCCAGCATTTT.

The J gene is TRBJ2-5, the V gene TRBV28; tentatively, D is TRBD1 (6 bases). This CDR3 is 17 amino acids long. Deletions cut 6 bases from V and 5 bases from J, with 25 bases between. Germline V lookup: CDR1 MDHEN, CDR2 SYDVKM. CDR3 amino acids: CASRPTPRTGLQETQYF. CDR3 bases: TGTGCCAGCAGGCCGACACCCCGAACAGGGCTCCAGGAGACCCAGTACTTC.

CDR3 DNA: TGCAGCGTTTACCGGGGGGCCGCCAACAATGAGCAGTTCTTC. This translates into CSVYRGAANNEQFF. The chain has TRBV29-1 and TRBJ2-1, with TRBD2 as a possible D gene (7 bases). Germline V gene sequence: CDR1 SQVTM, CDR2 ANQGSEA. The CDR3 runs 14 residues. V lost 5 bases to trimming and J lost 5 bases, with 16 bases between them.

This chain joins TRBV5-3 and TRBJ2-3; D is unclear. TRBV5-3 is filed as an ORF, its function uncertain. Trimming took 0 bases from V and 8 from J, leaving 10 bases between them. The CDR3 length is 13 residues. The CDR3 spells CARSLERGSTQYF. Here the CDR3 DNA reads TGTGCCAGAAGCTTGGAAAGAGGTAGTACGCAGTATTTT.

The J gene is TRBJ2-3, the V gene TRBV5-4; perhaps D is TRBD1 or TRBD2 (5 bases each). This CDR3 region has 15 residues. The V end was cut by 4 bases, the J end by 0 bases, with 12 bases between. CDR1 SGHNT and CDR2 YYREEE come from the germline V gene (reference sequence). In DNA form, the CDR3 reads TGTGCCAGCAGCCTAGGGACCCCTAGCACAGATACGCAGTATTTT. Translated: CASSLGTPSTDTQYF.

CDR3 protein: CASRRERESYEQYF. CDR3 sequence (DNA): TGTGCCAGCAGACGGGAGCGGGAAAGTTACGAGCAGTACTTC. V and J are TRBV4-2 and TRBJ2-7; 7 bases are a match to TRBD2. J gave up 4 bases and V 6 bases, and 9 bases lay outside the gene matches. This CDR3 region has 14 residues. Looked up from germline, CDR1 is LGHNA and CDR2 is YNFKEQ.

This rearrangement joins TRBV6-6 to TRBJ2-3; 11 bases map to TRBD2. This CDR3 comprises 14 residues. The trim removed 7 bases at V and 4 bases at J, leaving 4 bases unmatched. CDR1 and CDR2 from the germline V gene are MNHNY and SVGAGI (reference sequence). CDR3 region: CASTQGLAADTQYF. The CDR3 nucleotides are TGTGCCAGCACCCAGGGACTAGCGGCAGATACGCAGTATTTT.

V gene TRBV18 combines with J gene TRBJ2-1; weak D call: TRBD2 (5 bases). Trimming cost V 2 bases and J 6 bases, with 8 bases left between them. The CDR3 spans 13 residues. The germline gives CDR1 KGHSH, CDR2 LQKENI. The chain's CDR3 is CASSPGLANEQFF. In DNA form, the CDR3 reads TGTGCCAGCTCACCAGGGCTAGCCAATGAGCAGTTCTTC.

The chain uses TRBV7-6 and TRBJ2-3; 12 bases line up with TRBD2. V shed 1 base and J 1 base; nucleotides not matched to a gene: 0. The CDR3 extends over 16 amino acids. From germline, CDR1 is SGHVS and CDR2 FNYEAQ. This chain's CDR3 is CASSLGTSGGTDTQYF. The CDR3 nucleotides read TGTGCCAGCAGCTTAGGGACTAGCGGGGGCACAGATACGCAGTATTTT.

V usage is TRBV20-1 and J usage is TRBJ2-5; no clear D. Germline V gene sequence: CDR1 DFQATT, CDR2 SNEGSKA (reference sequence). The V end lost 6 bases, the J end lost 5 bases, and 10 bases lay between the germline ends. The CDR3 is 11 amino acids. The CDR3 spells CSARIGETQYF. CDR3 bases: TGCAGTGCCCGGATAGGGGAGACCCAGTACTTC.

CDR3 bases: TGTGCCAGCAGATCGGGACAGGGTTACGAAAAACTGTTTTTT. Its protein is CASRSGQGYEKLFF. The V call is TRBV27, the J call TRBJ1-4, with 9 positions matching TRBD1. CDR3 length: 14 residues. Trimming removed 6 bases from V and 8 bases from J; junction bases left unmatched: 7. Germline assignment: CDR1 MNHEY and CDR2 SMNVEV (reference sequence).